These 30 T cell receptor beta chains came from one sample sequenced in a study of blood T cell repertoires in COVID-19. TCRdb's table, derived via immunoSEQ multiplex PCR, lists solely in-frame clones and lacks some. The table lists under 250,000 clones, approximately 90% of them singletons. Sequenced sample: PBMCs or T cells enriched from blood (not recorded which). All receptors derive from a man aged 35-49 years who had recovered from COVID-19.

The chain combines TRBV7-2 with TRBJ2-7, with D tentatively TRBD2 (6 bases). The CDR3 runs 15 residues. Trimming cost V 5 bases and J 4 bases, with 18 bases left between them. CDR1 and CDR2 (germline): SGHTA, FQGNSA. The CDR3 is CASSPPRGGNYEQYF. The CDR3 coding sequence is TGTGCCAGCAGCCCCCCCCGAGGCGGGAATTACGAGCAGTACTTC.

This clone was recorded once. The rearrangement links TRBV4-1 to TRBJ2-7; tentative D call: TRBD2 (6 bases). The germline V gene has CDR1 MGHRA and CDR2 YSYEKL. The germline V and J ends were trimmed by 0 bases and 0 bases, with 12 bases remaining between them. There are 16 residues in the CDR3. The CDR3 DNA is TGCGCCAGCAGCCAAGATCCTGGCGGGAACTCCTACGAGCAGTACTTC. It encodes CASSQDPGGNSYEQYF.

J is TRBJ2-3 and V is TRBV3-1 (or the pseudogene TRBV3-2); 10 bases agree with TRBD2. After removal of 3 bases from V and 4 bases from J, the junction contained 10 bases not matched to a gene. The length of the CDR3 is 17 residues. Germline values: CDR1 LGHDT, CDR2 YNNKEL (reference sequence). In DNA, the CDR3 is TGTGCCAGCAGCCAGATGGGGATAGCGGGAGGTTCAGATACGCAGTATTTT. Its translation: CASSQMGIAGGSDTQYF.

The V and J genes are TRBV7-6 and TRBJ2-7; TRBD1 is a possible D gene (6 bases). Per germline, CDR1 SGHVS and CDR2 FNYEAQ. V was clipped by 5 bases and J by 2 bases, with 16 bases between them. The CDR3 sequence is 15 residues long. For the CDR3, the DNA is TGTGCCAGCAGCCTTTCTCCAGGGGAAACCTACGAGCAGTACTTC. Translation: CASSLSPGETYEQYF.

As for this clone: The same CDR3 can be traced to other DNA sequences in this sample. V is TRBV27 and J is TRBJ2-3, with 16 bases identical to TRBD2. Trimming removed 8 bases from V and 1 base from J; junction bases left unmatched: 6. The CDR3 loop spans 17 amino acids. The V gene's germline CDR1 is MNHEY and CDR2 SMNVEV (reference sequence). CDR3 in amino acids: CASGTSGRALGTDTQYF. The CDR3 DNA follows: TGTGCCAGCGGGACTAGCGGGAGGGCCCTCGGCACAGATACGCAGTATTTT.

This chain connects TRBV6-1 to TRBJ1-2; 7 nucleotides align to TRBD1. Germline V gene lookup returns CDR1 MNHNS and CDR2 SASEGT. This CDR3 contains 14 residues. Losses at the gene ends were 0 bases for V and 4 bases for J; bases not matched to a gene: 2. CDR3 residues: CASSEAGGAYGYTF. The CDR3 DNA follows: TGTGCCAGCAGTGAAGCAGGGGGCGCCTATGGCTACACCTTC.

The J gene is TRBJ2-3, the V gene TRBV27, with TRBD1 identical over 7 bases. The CDR3 is 14 amino acids. The V gene end was trimmed by 10 bases and the J gene end by 0 bases; junction bases not matched to a gene: 7. Germline CDR1 MNHEY, CDR2 SMNVEV (reference sequence). This chain's CDR3 is CATGQEPSTDTQYF. The DNA for the CDR3 is TGTGCCACAGGACAGGAACCTAGCACAGATACGCAGTATTTT.

The CDR3 DNA sequence: TGCAGCGTTGAAAGGTGGGGCAGGGGACCTCAAGAGACCCAGTACTTC. The encoded protein is CSVERWGRGPQETQYF. The chain has TRBV29-1 and TRBJ2-5, with a weak D call TRBD1 (6 bases). Germline V gene lookup returns CDR1 SQVTM and CDR2 ANQGSEA. The length of the CDR3 is 16 residues. Trimming pared 2 bases from V and 2 bases from J, leaving 18 bases between.

The V call is TRBV7-3, the J call TRBJ2-1; 14 bases are a match to TRBD2. The germline CDR1 and CDR2 sequences are SGHTA and FQGTGA. CDR3 length equals 15 residues. Trimming took 5 bases from V and 8 from J; bases not matched to a gene: 5. This chain's CDR3 is CASSPRLAGGHEQFF. The CDR3 region has the DNA TGTGCCAGCAGCCCGCGACTAGCGGGGGGGCATGAGCAGTTCTTC.

This chain joins TRBV9 and TRBJ2-7, with D possibly TRBD2 on 6 matching bases. Trimming took off 4 bases at V and 1 base at J, with 15 bases between the two ends. From germline, CDR1 is SGDLS and CDR2 YYNGEE. The CDR3 extends over 15 amino acids. The CDR3 DNA is TGTGCCAGCAGCAGAGGGGTTAGCGGTTCCTACGAGCAGTACTTC. Amino acid sequence: CASSRGVSGSYEQYF.

The chain joins TRBV7-2 to TRBJ1-1; D might be TRBD1 (5 bases). Trimming stripped 4 bases from V and 4 bases from J, with 10 bases between. Germline V gene data show CDR1 as SGHTA and CDR2 as FQGNSA. CDR3 size: 13 residues. The CDR3 DNA reads as TGTGCCAGCAGCTCTCAGGGTCGCACTGAAGCTTTCTTT. Its translation: CASSSQGRTEAFF.

The chain uses TRBV28 and TRBJ1-3; D perhaps matches TRBD1 (6 bases). This CDR3 is built from 18 residues. The germline V gene has CDR1 MDHEN and CDR2 SYDVKM. The V end was cut by 2 bases, the J end by 0 bases, with 17 bases between. The CDR3 reads CASSLRWAGQRSGNTIYF. CDR3 coding DNA: TGTGCCAGCAGTTTACGATGGGCAGGACAGCGCTCTGGAAACACCATATATTTT.

This sequence joins TRBV11-2 and TRBJ2-7, with D uncertain. V lost 5 bases, J lost 3 bases, and 8 bases lay in between. CDR1 and CDR2 (germline): SGHAT, FQNNGV. The CDR3 loop spans 12 amino acids. The CDR3 protein is CASSALVYEQYF. CDR3 DNA sequence: TGTGCCAGCAGCGCCCTAGTCTACGAGCAGTACTTC.

The V gene is TRBV3-1 (or the pseudogene TRBV3-2), the J gene TRBJ1-5, with D maybe TRBD1 (5 bases). Trimming took 4 bases from V and 2 from J, leaving 6 bases between them. CDR1 is LGHDT and CDR2 is YNNKEL in the germline V gene (reference sequence). The CDR3 runs to 13 residues. CDR3: CASSPTGNQPQHF. In DNA form, the CDR3 reads TGTGCCAGCAGCCCGACAGGCAATCAGCCCCAGCATTTT.

V and J are TRBV28 and TRBJ1-6, with D perhaps matching TRBD1 (6 bases). The CDR3 covers 12 residues. Germline CDR1 and CDR2: MDHEN and SYDVKM. CDR3 DNA: TGTGCGAGCGGACAGCCTAATTCACCCCTCCACTTT. This encodes CASGQPNSPLHF.

The J gene is TRBJ1-1, the V gene TRBV20-1; D remains ambiguous. V was shortened by 3 bases and J by 3 bases, with 11 bases between the two germline ends. There are 13 residues in the CDR3. The germline V gene has CDR1 DFQATT and CDR2 SNEGSKA (reference sequence). The CDR3 loop is CSASLGGDTEAFF. CDR3 DNA sequence: TGCAGTGCTAGTCTCGGCGGAGACACTGAAGCTTTCTTT.

The gene calls are TRBV6-4 and TRBJ2-3; D remains ambiguous. This CDR3 region has 16 residues. V lost 0 bases to trimming and J lost 3 bases, with 13 bases between them. CDR1 and CDR2 (germline): MRHNA, SNTAGT. Here the CDR3 DNA reads TGTGCCAGCAGTGACTCTTGGGTCACAGAAACAGATACGCAGTATTTT. Its protein product is CASSDSWVTETDTQYF.

The V and J genes are TRBV14 and TRBJ2-1, with D tentatively TRBD1 (5 bases). From germline, CDR1 is SGHDN and CDR2 FVKESK. The CDR3 totals 16 residues. Deletions cut 4 bases from V and 4 bases from J, with 17 bases between. CDR3 in amino acids: CASSRTTASLYNEQFF. CDR3 in DNA: TGTGCCAGCAGCCGAACGACAGCCTCACTTTACAATGAGCAGTTCTTC.

This clone turned up a few times. The CDR3 here is CASSGTGKEEKLFF. The CDR3 DNA sequence: TGTGCCAGCAGTGGGACAGGGAAGGAGGAAAAACTGTTTTTT. The rearrangement links TRBV2 to TRBJ1-4, with 8 bases identical to TRBD1. Germline-derived CDR1 and CDR2 are SNHLY and FYNNEI. Trimming took 4 bases from V and 8 from J; bases not matched to a gene: 6. The CDR3 is 14 residues long.

This chain connects TRBV18 to TRBJ2-7; maybe TRBD1 (6 bases). The CDR3 is 15 residues long. Germline V gene sequence: CDR1 KGHSH, CDR2 LQKENI. V lost 3 bases, J lost 6 bases, and 18 bases lay in between. CDR3 residues: CASSPRYRDSGEQYF. The CDR3 DNA is TGTGCCAGCTCACCCAGATACAGGGATTCCGGCGAGCAGTACTTC.

The chain carries TRBV10-3 and TRBJ2-1, with D tentatively TRBD2 (7 bases). Germline V gene lookup returns CDR1 ENHRY and CDR2 SYGVKD. There are 15 residues in the CDR3. V was pared by 6 bases and J by 8 bases, with 20 bases between. The CDR3 bases are TGTGCCATCAGGAATTTCCGGGGGGCCGGCGATGAGCAGTTCTTC. Translating gives CAIRNFRGAGDEQFF.

This clone was detected ten times or more. V usage is TRBV20-1 and J usage is TRBJ1-1; no definite D call. CDR3 length equals 10 residues. Trimming shortened V by 3 bases and J by 7 bases, and 6 bases separated the two germline ends. Germline CDR1 is DFQATT and CDR2 is SNEGSKA (reference sequence). The CDR3 DNA follows: TGCAGTGCTAGTTCAATTGAAGCTTTCTTT. Translation: CSASSIEAFF.

The J gene is TRBJ2-2, the V gene TRBV6-5; 8 positions agree with TRBD1. CDR1 is MNHEY and CDR2 is SVGAGI in the germline V gene. V was clipped by 4 bases and J by 4 bases; unmatched bases: 8. The CDR3 consists of 16 residues. The CDR3, as DNA: TGTGCCAGCAGTTCAGGGGGCGGAGGTATCACCGGGGAGCTGTTTTTT. Residues: CASSSGGGGITGELFF.

The chain is built from TRBV15 and TRBJ2-1, with a weak D call TRBD2 (6 bases). Germline-derived CDR1 and CDR2 are LNHNV and YYDKDF (reference sequence). This CDR3 is built from 19 residues. V was shortened by 3 bases and J by 5 bases, with 26 bases between the two germline ends. CDR3 region: CATSSGDSSRDWINNEQFF. CDR3 in DNA: TGTGCCACCAGCAGTGGGGACTCCTCAAGGGACTGGATTAACAATGAGCAGTTCTTC.

CDR3 DNA: TGTGCCAGCAGCTTACAGGAGGGCACAGATACGCAGTATTTT. Translation gives CASSLQEGTDTQYF. This chain connects TRBV7-2 to TRBJ2-3; D is perhaps TRBD2 (5 bases). V was trimmed by 2 bases and J by 1 base, leaving 7 bases between them. This CDR3 region has 14 residues. The germline CDR1 and CDR2 sequences are SGHTA and FQGNSA.

This chain connects TRBV9 to TRBJ2-5, with 9 bases lining up with TRBD2. Trimming removed 2 bases from V and 5 bases from J; junction bases left unmatched: 4. Per germline, CDR1 SGDLS and CDR2 YYNGEE. CDR3 size: 14 residues. The CDR3 here is CASSVTSGGETQYF. The CDR3 nucleotides read TGTGCCAGCAGCGTGACTAGCGGCGGGGAGACCCAGTACTTC.

The rearrangement links TRBV9 to TRBJ1-2, with TRBD1 matching 8 bases. Germline V gives CDR1 SGDLS, CDR2 YYNGEE. The CDR3 has 14 amino acids. Trimming took 4 bases from V and 2 from J; bases not matched to a gene: 4. The CDR3 loop reads CASSMGQANYGYTF. The DNA for the CDR3 is TGTGCCAGCAGCATGGGACAGGCCAACTATGGCTACACCTTC.

The chain has TRBV2 and TRBJ2-2, with D uncertain. The ends were cut back, 1 base at V and 3 bases at J, with 6 bases in the middle. From germline, CDR1 is SNHLY and CDR2 FYNNEI. The CDR3 consists of 14 residues. The CDR3 DNA is TGTGCCAGCAGTGAAGGCAGGTACACCGGGGAGCTGTTTTTT. Protein: CASSEGRYTGELFF.

In its sample, this clone was seen many times. The J gene is TRBJ1-5, the V gene TRBV7-2, with D uncertain. The CDR3 is made up of 17 amino acids. V was cut by 5 bases and J by 1 base, with 18 bases left in between. Germline V gene sequence: CDR1 SGHTA, CDR2 FQGNSA. CDR3 sequence: CASSPRRVSTSNQPQHF. The CDR3 nucleotides read TGTGCCAGCAGCCCACGGCGGGTCAGCACCAGCAATCAGCCCCAGCATTTT.

V gene TRBV4-3 combines with J gene TRBJ2-7, with 9 bases matching TRBD2. The germline CDR1 and CDR2 sequences are LGHNA and YSLEER. The CDR3 length is 15 residues. The ends lost 0 bases at V and 3 bases at J; junction bases unmatched: 3. Here the CDR3 DNA reads TGCGCCAGCAGCCAAGATTGGCGGGGGGGCTACGAGCAGTACTTC. Its translation is CASSQDWRGGYEQYF.